This TCR beta chain was recorded in a study of blood T cell repertoires in COVID-19. This CDR3 spans 19 amino acids. Germline CDR1 is LNHDA and CDR2 is SQIVND (reference sequence). Trimming removed 6 bases at V and 0 bases at J, with 26 bases between. Produced via immunoSEQ multiplex PCR; TCRdb's table is partial and in-frame only. The repertoire holds about 220,000 clones, with around 85% as singletons. The sample holds one count of this clone. Sample: PBMCs or T cells enriched from blood (not recorded which). This receptor was obtained from a woman aged 40 to 55 with acute COVID-19. The genes are TRBV19 and TRBJ1-1, with a possible D match to TRBD1 (6 bases). CDR3 DNA: TGTGCCAGTAGCCCGGGACATTTCGCCCCAACGACCCTGAACACTGAAGCTTTCTTT. Protein product: CASSPGHFAPTTLNTEAFF.